The 2 T cell receptor beta chains below all came from one sample that was sequenced in a study of T cell clones after liver transplantation. The protocol was immunoSEQ multiplex PCR, while the TCRdb copy is restricted to in-frame clones and leaves out a portion. Here the sample spans about 75,000 clones, around 80% being singletons. The starting material was CD4+ T cells from blood, obtained 48 months after liver transplant. These receptors all stem from a human patient who received a liver transplant. Some T cells may be transferred from the graft donor.

The V and J genes are TRBV4-1 and TRBJ1-1; no clear D gene. CDR3 length: 12 residues. Trimming took 1 base from V and 11 from J, leaving 11 bases between them. Germline V lookup: CDR1 MGHRA, CDR2 YSYEKL. As DNA, the CDR3 is TGCGCCAGCAGCCAAGTCGGGGAGAGGGCTTTCTTT. This gives the protein CASSQVGERAFF.

The CDR3, as DNA: TGCGCCAGCACCATCCAAGCGGGGTGGACAGATACGCAGTATTTT. It encodes CASTIQAGWTDTQYF. The rearrangement joins TRBV5-1 to TRBJ2-3; TRBD2 agrees at 7 bases. The CDR3 sequence is 15 residues long. Looked up from germline, CDR1 is SGHRS and CDR2 is YFSETQ. The trim removed 6 bases at V and 3 bases at J, leaving 10 bases unmatched.